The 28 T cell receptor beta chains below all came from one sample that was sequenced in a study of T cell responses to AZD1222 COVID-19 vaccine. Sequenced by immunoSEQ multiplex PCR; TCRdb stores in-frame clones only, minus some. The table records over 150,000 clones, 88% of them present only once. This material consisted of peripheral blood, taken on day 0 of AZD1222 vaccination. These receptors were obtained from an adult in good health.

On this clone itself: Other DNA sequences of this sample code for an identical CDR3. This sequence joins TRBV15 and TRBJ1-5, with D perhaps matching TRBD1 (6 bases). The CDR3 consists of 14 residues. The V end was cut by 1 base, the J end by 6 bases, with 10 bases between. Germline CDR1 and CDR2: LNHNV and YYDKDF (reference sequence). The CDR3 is CATSRGGGGQPQHF. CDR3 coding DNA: TGTGCCACCAGCAGAGGGGGGGGCGGTCAGCCCCAGCATTTT.

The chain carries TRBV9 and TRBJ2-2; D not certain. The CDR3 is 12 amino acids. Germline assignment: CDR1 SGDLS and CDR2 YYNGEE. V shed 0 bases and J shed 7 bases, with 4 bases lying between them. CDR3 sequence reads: CASSVVLGELFF. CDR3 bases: TGTGCCAGCAGCGTAGTTCTCGGGGAGCTGTTTTTT.

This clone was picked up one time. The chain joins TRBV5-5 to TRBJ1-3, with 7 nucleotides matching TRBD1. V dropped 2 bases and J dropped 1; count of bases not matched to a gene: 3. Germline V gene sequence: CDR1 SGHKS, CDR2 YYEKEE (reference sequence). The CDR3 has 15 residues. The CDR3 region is CASSFVTGSGNTIYF. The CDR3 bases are TGTGCCAGCAGCTTCGTGACAGGGTCTGGAAACACCATATATTTT.

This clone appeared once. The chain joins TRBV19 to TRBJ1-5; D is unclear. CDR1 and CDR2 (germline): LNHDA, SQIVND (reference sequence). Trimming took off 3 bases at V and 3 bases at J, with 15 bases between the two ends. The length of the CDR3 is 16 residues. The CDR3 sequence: CASSMATIGYNQPQHF. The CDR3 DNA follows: TGTGCCAGTAGTATGGCCACAATAGGCTACAATCAGCCCCAGCATTTT.

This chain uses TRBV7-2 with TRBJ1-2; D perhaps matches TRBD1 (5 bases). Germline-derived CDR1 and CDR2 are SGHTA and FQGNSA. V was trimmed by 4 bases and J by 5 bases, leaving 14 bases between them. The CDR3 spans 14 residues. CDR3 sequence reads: CASSSRQPPYGYTF. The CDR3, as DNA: TGTGCCAGCAGCTCCCGACAGCCGCCATATGGCTACACCTTC.

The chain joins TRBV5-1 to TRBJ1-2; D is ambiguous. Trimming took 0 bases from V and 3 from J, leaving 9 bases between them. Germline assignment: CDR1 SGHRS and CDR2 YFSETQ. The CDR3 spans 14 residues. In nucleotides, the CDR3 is TGCGCCAGCAGCTTGGATGGACCCTACTATGGCTACACCTTC. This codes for CASSLDGPYYGYTF.

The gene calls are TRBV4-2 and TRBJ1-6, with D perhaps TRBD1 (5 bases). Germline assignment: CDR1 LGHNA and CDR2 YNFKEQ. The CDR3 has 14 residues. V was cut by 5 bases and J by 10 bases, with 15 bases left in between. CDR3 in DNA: TGTGCCAGCAGCTCCGGGACCTTAGGATCACCCCTCCACTTT. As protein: CASSSGTLGSPLHF.

The CDR3 DNA reads as TGTGCCAGCAGCCAAACCGGGACAGGGGCGAACACTGAAGCTTTCTTT. This codes for CASSQTGTGANTEAFF. This chain connects TRBV3-1 (or the pseudogene TRBV3-2) to TRBJ1-1; TRBD1 matches at 10 bases. The CDR3 is 16 amino acids. Germline V CDR1 and CDR2: LGHDT, YNNKEL (reference sequence). V lost 2 bases, J lost 1 base, and 4 bases stayed unmatched.

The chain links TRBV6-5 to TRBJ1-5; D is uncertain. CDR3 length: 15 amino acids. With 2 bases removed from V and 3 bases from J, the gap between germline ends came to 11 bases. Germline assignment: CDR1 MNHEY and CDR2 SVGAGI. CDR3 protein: CASSYTRGNNQPQHF. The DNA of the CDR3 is TGTGCCAGCAGTTACACCCGGGGAAACAATCAGCCCCAGCATTTT.

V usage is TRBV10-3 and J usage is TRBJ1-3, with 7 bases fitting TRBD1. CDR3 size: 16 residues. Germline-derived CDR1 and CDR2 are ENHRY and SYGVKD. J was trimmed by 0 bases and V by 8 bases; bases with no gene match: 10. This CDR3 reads CAIGPGGRGSGNTIYF. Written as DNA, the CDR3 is TGTGCCATCGGGCCAGGGGGTCGAGGCTCTGGAAACACCATATATTTT.

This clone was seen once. The CDR3 loop reads CASSPGTSGGKWETQYF. CDR3 sequence (DNA): TGCGCCAGCAGCCCCGGGACTAGCGGGGGGAAGTGGGAGACCCAGTACTTC. This rearrangement joins TRBV5-1 to TRBJ2-5, with TRBD2 identical over 15 bases. This CDR3 has 17 residues. CDR1 and CDR2 from the germline V gene are SGHRS and YFSETQ. Trimming took 4 bases from V and 5 from J; bases not matched to a gene: 9.

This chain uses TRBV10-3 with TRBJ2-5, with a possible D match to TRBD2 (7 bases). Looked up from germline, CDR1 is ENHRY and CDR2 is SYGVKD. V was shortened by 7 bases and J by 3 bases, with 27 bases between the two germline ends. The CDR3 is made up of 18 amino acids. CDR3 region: CAINAAVGAGAGEETQYF. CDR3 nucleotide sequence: TGTGCCATCAACGCCGCGGTGGGGGCGGGGGCGGGGGAAGAGACCCAGTACTTC.

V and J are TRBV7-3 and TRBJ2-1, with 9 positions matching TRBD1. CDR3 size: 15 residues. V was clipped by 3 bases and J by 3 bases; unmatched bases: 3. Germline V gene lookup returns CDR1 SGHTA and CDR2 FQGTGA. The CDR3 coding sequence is TGTGCCAGCAGCTTGGGACAGGGACTCTACAATGAGCAGTTCTTC. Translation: CASSLGQGLYNEQFF.

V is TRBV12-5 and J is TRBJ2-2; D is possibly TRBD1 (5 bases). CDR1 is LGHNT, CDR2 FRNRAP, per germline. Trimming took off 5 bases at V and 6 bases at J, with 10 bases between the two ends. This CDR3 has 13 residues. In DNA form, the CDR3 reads TGTGCTAGTGGTCTCAGGGTTGCCGGGGAGCTGTTTTTT. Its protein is CASGLRVAGELFF. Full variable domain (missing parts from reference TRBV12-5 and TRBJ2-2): DARVTQTPRHKVTEMGQEVTMRCQPILGHNTVFWYRQTMMQGLELLAYFRNRAPLDDSGMPKDRFSAEMPDATLATLKIQPSEPRDSAVYFCASGLRVAGELFFGEGSRLTVL.

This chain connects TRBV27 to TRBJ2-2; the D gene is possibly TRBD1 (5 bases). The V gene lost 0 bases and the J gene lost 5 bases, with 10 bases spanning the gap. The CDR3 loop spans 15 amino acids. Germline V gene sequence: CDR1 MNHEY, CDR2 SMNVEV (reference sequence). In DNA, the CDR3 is TGTGCCAGCAGTTTATCCCCCAGGGCGACCGGGGAGCTGTTTTTT. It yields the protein CASSLSPRATGELFF.

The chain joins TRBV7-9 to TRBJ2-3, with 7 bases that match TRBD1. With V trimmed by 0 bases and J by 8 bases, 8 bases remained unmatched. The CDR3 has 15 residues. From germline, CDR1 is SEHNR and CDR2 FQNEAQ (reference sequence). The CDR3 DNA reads TGTGCCAGCAGCTTAGCAGGGACAGAGGCAGGTACGCAGTATTTT. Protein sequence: CASSLAGTEAGTQYF. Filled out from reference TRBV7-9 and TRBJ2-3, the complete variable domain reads DTGVSQNPRHKITKRGQNVTFRCDPISEHNRLYWYRQTLGQGPEFLTYFQNEAQLEKSRLLSDRFSAERPKGSFSTLEIQRTEQGDSAMYLCASSLAGTEAGTQYFGPGTRLTVL.

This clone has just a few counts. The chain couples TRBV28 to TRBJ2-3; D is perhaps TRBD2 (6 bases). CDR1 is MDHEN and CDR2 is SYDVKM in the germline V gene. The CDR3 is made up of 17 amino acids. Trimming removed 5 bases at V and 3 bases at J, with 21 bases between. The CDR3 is CASSPLGTSRRTDTQYF. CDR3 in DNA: TGTGCCAGCAGTCCCCTCGGGACTTCCCGGCGGACAGATACGCAGTATTTT.

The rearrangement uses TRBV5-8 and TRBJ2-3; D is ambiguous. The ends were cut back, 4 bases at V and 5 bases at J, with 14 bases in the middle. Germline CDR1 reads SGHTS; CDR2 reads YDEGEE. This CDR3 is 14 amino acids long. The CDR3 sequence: CASSLGWEGDTQYF. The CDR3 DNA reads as TGTGCCAGCAGCCTCGGGTGGGAAGGAGATACGCAGTATTTT.

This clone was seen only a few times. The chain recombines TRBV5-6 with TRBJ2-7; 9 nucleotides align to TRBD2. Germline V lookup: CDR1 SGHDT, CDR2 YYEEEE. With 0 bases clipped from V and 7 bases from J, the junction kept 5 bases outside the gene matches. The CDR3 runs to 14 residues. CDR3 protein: CASSLVAGAGEQYF. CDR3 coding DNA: TGTGCCAGCAGCTTGGTAGCGGGGGCAGGGGAGCAGTACTTC.

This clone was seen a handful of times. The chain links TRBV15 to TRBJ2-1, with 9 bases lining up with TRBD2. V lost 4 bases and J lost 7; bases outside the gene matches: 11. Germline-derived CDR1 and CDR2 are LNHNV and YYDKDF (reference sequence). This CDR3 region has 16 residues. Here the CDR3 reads CATSTGQGLAENEQFF. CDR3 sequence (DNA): TGTGCCACCAGCACTGGTCAGGGACTAGCTGAAAATGAGCAGTTCTTC.

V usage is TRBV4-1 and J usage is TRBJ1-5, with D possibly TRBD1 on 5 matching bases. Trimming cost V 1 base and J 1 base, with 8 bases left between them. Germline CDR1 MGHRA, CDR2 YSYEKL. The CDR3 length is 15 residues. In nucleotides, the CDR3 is TGCGCCAGCAGCCAAGCGGGGCAAAGCAATCAGCCCCAGCATTTT. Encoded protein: CASSQAGQSNQPQHF.

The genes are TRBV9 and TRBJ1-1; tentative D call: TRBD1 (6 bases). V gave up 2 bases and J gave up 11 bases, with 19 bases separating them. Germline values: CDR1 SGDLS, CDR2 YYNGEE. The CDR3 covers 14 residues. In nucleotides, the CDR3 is TGTGCCAGCAGCGTGGCGTTGGGGGCGAGTTCGGCTTTCTTT. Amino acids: CASSVALGASSAFF.

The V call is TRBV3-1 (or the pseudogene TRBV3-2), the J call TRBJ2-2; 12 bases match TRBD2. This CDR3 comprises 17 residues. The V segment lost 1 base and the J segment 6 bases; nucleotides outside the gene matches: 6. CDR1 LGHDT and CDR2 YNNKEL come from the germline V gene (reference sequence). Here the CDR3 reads CASSQVASGGASGELFF. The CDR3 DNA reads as TGTGCCAGCAGCCAAGTGGCTAGCGGGGGGGCCTCCGGGGAGCTGTTTTTT.

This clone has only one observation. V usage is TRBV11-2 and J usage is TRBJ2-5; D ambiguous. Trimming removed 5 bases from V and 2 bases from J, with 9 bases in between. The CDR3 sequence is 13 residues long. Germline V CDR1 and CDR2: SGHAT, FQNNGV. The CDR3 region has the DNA TGTGCCAGCAGCAAAGGACCGCAAGAGACCCAGTACTTC. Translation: CASSKGPQETQYF.

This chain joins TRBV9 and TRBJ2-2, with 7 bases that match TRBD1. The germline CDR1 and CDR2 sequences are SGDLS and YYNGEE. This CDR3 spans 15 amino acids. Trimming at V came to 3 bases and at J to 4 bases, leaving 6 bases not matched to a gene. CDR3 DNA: TGTGCCAGCAGCGCGACAGGGACGAGCACCGGGGAGCTGTTTTTT. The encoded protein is CASSATGTSTGELFF.

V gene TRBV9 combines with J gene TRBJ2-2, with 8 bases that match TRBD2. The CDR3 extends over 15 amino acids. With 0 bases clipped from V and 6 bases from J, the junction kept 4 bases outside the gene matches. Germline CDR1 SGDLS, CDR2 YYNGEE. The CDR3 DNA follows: TGTGCCAGCAGCGTAGGCGGGGGGCAGGCCGGGGAGCTGTTTTTT. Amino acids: CASSVGGGQAGELFF.

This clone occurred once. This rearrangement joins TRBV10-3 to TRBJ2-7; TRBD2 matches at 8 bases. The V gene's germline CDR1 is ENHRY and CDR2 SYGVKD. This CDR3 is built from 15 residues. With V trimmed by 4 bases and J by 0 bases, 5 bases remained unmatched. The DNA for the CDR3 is TGTGCCATCAGTGGGCGCGGGGGGAACTCCTACGAGCAGTACTTC. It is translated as CAISGRGGNSYEQYF.

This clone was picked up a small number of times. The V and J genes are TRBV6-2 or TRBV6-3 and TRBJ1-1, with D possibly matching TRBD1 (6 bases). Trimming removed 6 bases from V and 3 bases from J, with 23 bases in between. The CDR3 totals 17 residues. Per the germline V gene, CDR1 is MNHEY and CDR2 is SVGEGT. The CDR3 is CASSPIAGDSWDTEAFF. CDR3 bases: TGTGCCAGCAGCCCTATAGCAGGGGATTCTTGGGACACTGAAGCTTTCTTT.